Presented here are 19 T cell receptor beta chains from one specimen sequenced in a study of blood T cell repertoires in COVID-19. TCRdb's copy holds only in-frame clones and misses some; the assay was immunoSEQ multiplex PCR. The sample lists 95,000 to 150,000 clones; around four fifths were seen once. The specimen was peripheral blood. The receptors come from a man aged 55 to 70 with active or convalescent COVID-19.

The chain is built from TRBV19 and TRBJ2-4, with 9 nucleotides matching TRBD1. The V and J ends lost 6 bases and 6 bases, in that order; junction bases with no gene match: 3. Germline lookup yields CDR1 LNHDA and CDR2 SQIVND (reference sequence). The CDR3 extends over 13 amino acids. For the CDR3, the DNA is TGTGCCAGTAGCCAGGACAGGGGAAACATTCAGTACTTC. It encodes CASSQDRGNIQYF.

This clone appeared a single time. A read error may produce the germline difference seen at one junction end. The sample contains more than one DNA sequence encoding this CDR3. The CDR3 DNA follows: TGTGCTAGCAGCCAAGTAACTGGAGGTGGCTACACCTTC. Translation: CASSQVTGGGYTF. The chain links TRBV4-2 to TRBJ1-2; no firm D call. The germline gives CDR1 LGHNA, CDR2 YNFKEQ. CDR3 length: 13 residues.

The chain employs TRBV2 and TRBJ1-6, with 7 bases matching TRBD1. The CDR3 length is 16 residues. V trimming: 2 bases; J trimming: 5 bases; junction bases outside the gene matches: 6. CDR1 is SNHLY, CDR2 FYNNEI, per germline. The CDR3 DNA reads TGTGCCAGCAGTGAATTAGGTACAGGGGATAATTCACCCCTCCACTTT. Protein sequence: CASSELGTGDNSPLHF. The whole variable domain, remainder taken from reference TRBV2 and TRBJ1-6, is EPEVTQTPSHQVTQMGQEVILRCVPISNHLYFYWYRQILGQKVEFLVSFYNNEISEKSEIFDDQFSVERPDGSNFTLKIRSTKLEDSAMYFCASSELGTGDNSPLHFGNGTRLTVT.

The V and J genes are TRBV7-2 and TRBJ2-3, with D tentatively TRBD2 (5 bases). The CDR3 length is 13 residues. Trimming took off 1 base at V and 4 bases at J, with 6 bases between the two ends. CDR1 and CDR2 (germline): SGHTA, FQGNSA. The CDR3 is CASSLGRPDTQYF. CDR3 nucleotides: TGTGCCAGCAGCTTAGGGAGGCCAGATACGCAGTATTTT.

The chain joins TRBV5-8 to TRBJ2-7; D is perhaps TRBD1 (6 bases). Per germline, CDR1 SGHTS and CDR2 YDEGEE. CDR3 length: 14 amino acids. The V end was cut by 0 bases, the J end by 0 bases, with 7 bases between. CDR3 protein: CASSLGTVSYEQYF. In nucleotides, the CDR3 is TGTGCCAGCAGCTTGGGGACAGTCTCCTACGAGCAGTACTTC.

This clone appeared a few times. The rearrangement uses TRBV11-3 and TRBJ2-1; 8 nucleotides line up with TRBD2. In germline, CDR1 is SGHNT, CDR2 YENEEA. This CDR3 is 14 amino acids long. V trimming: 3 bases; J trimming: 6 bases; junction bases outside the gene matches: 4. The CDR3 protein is CASSLTSAVNEQFF. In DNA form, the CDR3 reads TGTGCCAGCAGCTTGACTAGCGCGGTCAATGAGCAGTTCTTC.

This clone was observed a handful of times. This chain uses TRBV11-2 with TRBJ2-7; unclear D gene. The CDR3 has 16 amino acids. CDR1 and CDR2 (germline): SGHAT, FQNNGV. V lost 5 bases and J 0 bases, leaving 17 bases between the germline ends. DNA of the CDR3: TGTGCCAGCAGCCCAATAAGTCGCCAGGCCTCCTACGAGCAGTACTTC. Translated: CASSPISRQASYEQYF.

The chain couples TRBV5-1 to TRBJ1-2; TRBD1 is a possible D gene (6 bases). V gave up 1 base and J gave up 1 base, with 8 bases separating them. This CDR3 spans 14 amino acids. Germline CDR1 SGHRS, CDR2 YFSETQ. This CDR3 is CASSLLDSNYGYTF. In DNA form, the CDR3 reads TGCGCCAGCAGCTTGTTGGACAGTAACTATGGCTACACCTTC.

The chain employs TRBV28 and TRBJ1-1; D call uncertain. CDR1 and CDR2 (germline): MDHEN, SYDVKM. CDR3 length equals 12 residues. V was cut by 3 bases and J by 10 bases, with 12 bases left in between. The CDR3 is CASSFSARLAFF. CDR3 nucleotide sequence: TGTGCCAGCAGTTTCTCCGCCAGGCTAGCTTTCTTT.

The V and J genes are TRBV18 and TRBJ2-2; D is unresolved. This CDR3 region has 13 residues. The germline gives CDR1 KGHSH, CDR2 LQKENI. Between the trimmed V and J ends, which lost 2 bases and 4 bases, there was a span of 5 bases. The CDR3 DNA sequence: TGTGCCAGCTCACCAAAGAGCACCGGGGAGCTGTTTTTT. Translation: CASSPKSTGELFF.

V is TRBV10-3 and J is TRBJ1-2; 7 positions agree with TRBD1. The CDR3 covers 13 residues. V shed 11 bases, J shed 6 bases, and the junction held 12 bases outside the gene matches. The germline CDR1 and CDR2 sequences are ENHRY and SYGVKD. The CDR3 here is CALGGRENDGYTF. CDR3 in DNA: TGTGCCTTAGGGGGCAGGGAAAACGATGGCTACACCTTC.

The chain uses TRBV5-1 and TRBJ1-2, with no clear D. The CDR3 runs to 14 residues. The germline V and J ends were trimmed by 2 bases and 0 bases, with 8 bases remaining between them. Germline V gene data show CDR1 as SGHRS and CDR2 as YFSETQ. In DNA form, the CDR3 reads TGCGCCAGCAGCTTCGGAGATACTAACTATGGCTACACCTTC. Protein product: CASSFGDTNYGYTF. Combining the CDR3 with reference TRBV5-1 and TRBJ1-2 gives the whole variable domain KAGVTQTPRYLIKTRGQQVTLSCSPISGHRSVSWYQQTPGQGLQFLFEYFSETQRNKGNFPGRFSGRQFSNSRSEMNVSTLELGDSALYLCASSFGDTNYGYTFGSGTRLTVV.

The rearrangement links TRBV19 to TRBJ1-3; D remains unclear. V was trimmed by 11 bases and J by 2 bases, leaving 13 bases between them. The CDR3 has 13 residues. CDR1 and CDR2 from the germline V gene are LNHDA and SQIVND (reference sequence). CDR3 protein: CASVEGTGNTIYF. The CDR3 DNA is TGTGCCTCGGTGGAGGGAACTGGAAACACCATATATTTT.

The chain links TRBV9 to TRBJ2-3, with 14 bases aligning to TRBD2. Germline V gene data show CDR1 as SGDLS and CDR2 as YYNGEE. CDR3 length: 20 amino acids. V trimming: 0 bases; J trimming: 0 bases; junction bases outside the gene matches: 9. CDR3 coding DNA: TGTGCCAGCAGCGTAGGGACTAGCGGGAGGACTGCCTATAGCACAGATACGCAGTATTTT. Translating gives CASSVGTSGRTAYSTDTQYF.

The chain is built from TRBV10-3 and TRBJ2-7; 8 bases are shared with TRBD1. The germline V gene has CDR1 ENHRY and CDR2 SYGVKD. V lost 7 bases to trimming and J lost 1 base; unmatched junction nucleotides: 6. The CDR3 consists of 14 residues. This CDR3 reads CAITQGAGSYEQYF. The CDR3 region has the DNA TGTGCCATCACTCAGGGGGCAGGGTCCTACGAGCAGTACTTC.

This chain's CDR3 is CASSPQGPYEQYF. Written as DNA, the CDR3 is TGTGCCAGCAGCCCACAGGGGCCCTACGAGCAGTACTTC. This chain links TRBV28 with TRBJ2-7; TRBD1 agrees at 7 bases. The CDR3 is made up of 13 amino acids. Germline assignment: CDR1 MDHEN and CDR2 SYDVKM. The V gene end was trimmed by 6 bases and the J gene end by 2 bases; junction bases not matched to a gene: 4.

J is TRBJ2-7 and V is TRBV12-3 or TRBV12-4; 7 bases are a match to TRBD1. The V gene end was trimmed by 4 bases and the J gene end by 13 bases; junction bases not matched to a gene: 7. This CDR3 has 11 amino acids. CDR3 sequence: CASSSGTVEYF. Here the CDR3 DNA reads TGTGCCAGCAGTTCTGGGACAGTAGAATACTTC.

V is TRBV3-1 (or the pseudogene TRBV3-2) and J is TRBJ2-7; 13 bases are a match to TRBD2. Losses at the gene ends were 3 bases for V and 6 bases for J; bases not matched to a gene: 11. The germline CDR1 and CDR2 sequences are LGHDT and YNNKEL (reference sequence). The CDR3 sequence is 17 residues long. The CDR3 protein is CASSHVPGTSGKVEQYF. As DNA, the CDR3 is TGTGCCAGCAGCCATGTGCCGGGGACTAGCGGGAAGGTCGAGCAGTACTTC.

The CDR3 region has the DNA TGTGCCAGCTCCCGCGTCGGGGGGCGAACAGATACGCAGTATTTT. Translating it yields CASSRVGGRTDTQYF. V usage is TRBV18 and J usage is TRBJ2-3; possible D gene TRBD2, 7 bases. V was shortened by 6 bases and J by 3 bases, with 16 bases between the two germline ends. CDR3 size: 15 residues. In germline, CDR1 is KGHSH, CDR2 LQKENI.